Reported below is one TCR beta chain. The antigen it recognizes is unknown. The sample holds no much larger clone one base away, and base qualities are not on file. This sample was taken from a study of OX40 agonist ivuxolimab in advanced cancers. For the study in its entirety: Ivuxolimab was an agonistic, fully human IgG2 monoclonal antibody directed against OX40 (CD134), a costimulatory receptor. Intravenous ivuxolimab was administered to patients every 2 weeks at six dose levels: 0.01, 0.1, 0.3, 1.5, 3 and 10 mg/kg. Of the roughly 50 dose-escalation patients, hepatocellular carcinoma was present in some 19, melanoma in some 15, renal cell carcinoma in 9 and head and neck cancer in 9. The dose-escalation cohort was 80% to 90% male with a mean age of approximately 60 years, ranging from about 20 to 85. Patients were allowed to have had prior anti-PD-1, anti-PD-L1 or anti-CTLA-4 therapy, and around 41% of the dose-escalation patients had previously received checkpoint inhibitors. Partial responses occurred in three dose-escalation patients: two with cutaneous melanoma and one with hepatocellular carcinoma. Peripheral TCRbeta sequencing was intended to test whether TCR sequence diversity was altered and clonal T-cell expansion was caused by ivuxolimab. The paper reports the monotherapy dose-escalation portion (N ≈ 52 patients) of the phase I ivuxolimab trial.

Patients with a history of autoimmune disease or receiving systemic immunosuppression were excluded from the trial. Peripheral blood for TCR sequencing was collected from all dose cohorts at baseline, on cycle 4 day 1, and on cycle 7 day 1. Samples were obtained from an open-label, multicenter, first-in-human phase I dose-escalation trial of ivuxolimab. The trial enrolled adults with locally advanced or metastatic head and neck squamous cell, hepatocellular, melanoma or renal cell carcinoma. CD4+ and CD8+ T cells were sorted separately from peripheral blood before TCR sequencing. Genomic DNA was isolated from the sorted cells so that the TCRbeta CDR3 region could be sequenced. The immunoSEQ Assay was used to sequence the TCRbeta CDR3 regions. The immuneACCESS repertoire file appears here via TCRdb, limited to in-frame rearrangements. These files lack a portion of the clones; in checked studies, under half of the deficit traces to unresolved V genes, and the cause of the others is not known. Recorded for this sample are 40,000 to 50,000 clones; 82% of them occurred a single time. The ten largest make up around 1.9% of the sample.

General findings and caveats noted by the study authors: Partial responders in the 0.1-3.0 mg/kg groups had among the lowest normalized peripheral clonal expansion, especially among CD8+ T cells. At doses of 0.1 to 3.0 mg/kg, clonal expansion of both CD4+ and CD8+ T cells in blood was seen between baseline and week 6. Low levels of normalized T-cell clonal expansion were also seen in some nonresponding patients. Antigen specificity was not determined for the clonally expanded peripheral T cells. On average, CD8+ T cells showed more expanded clones than CD4+ T cells after ivuxolimab.

This sample comprised CD4+ or CD8+ T cells sorted from blood, obtained in a trial of the OX40 agonist ivuxolimab. The TCR sequence derives from an adult with an advanced solid tumor such as melanoma, head and neck, liver or kidney cancer.

Here is the DNA: TGTGCCAGCACGGAGACGGGGCCCGGCAATCAGCCCCAGCATTTT. Its translation is CASTETGPGNQPQHF. The chain uses TRBV18 and TRBJ1-5; TRBD1 might be the D gene, on 5 matching bases. V loses 8 bases of germline sequence and J loses 2 bases, and the interval between the two ends is 16 bases. CDR1 and CDR2 (KGHSH, LQKENI) derive from the germline V gene. From the cysteine through the phenylalanine, the CDR3 covers 15 amino acids. The DNA shown is the 45-base CDR3, in frame from base 1.